This T cell receptor (beta chain) was sequenced during a study of T cell responses to AZD1222 COVID-19 vaccine. Study conclusions and caveats: Females outnumbered males among donors, who were mostly white British; clonal diversity was possibly underestimated. It was only a handful of AZD1222 recipients who were seropositive at baseline.

Only in-frame clones appear in the TCRdb table, and some are missing; sequencing was by immunoSEQ multiplex PCR. This sample has around 120,000 clones, with just over 90% found just once. This clone was observed a single time. What it binds is not known. Per the germline V gene, CDR1 is KGHSH and CDR2 is LQKENI. The CDR3 runs 17 residues. The J segment lost 1 base and the V segment lost 0 bases, leaving 3 bases of the junction unmatched. The V and J genes are TRBV18 and TRBJ2-2; 9 positions agree with TRBD1. This specimen consisted of peripheral blood, obtained 28 days after the second AZD1222 dose. This receptor was obtained from an adult who received the AZD1222 COVID-19 vaccine. CDR3: CASSPPLGQGNTGELFF. The CDR3 DNA follows: TGTGCCAGCTCACCACCGTTGGGACAGGGGAACACCGGGGAGCTGTTTTTT.